The 12 T cell receptor beta chains below come from one sample, sequenced in a study of control samples from healthy donors and cancer patients. Sequencing was performed with immunoSEQ multiplex PCR; in TCRdb, only in-frame clones are kept and a portion is missing. The data contain under 200,000 clones, 91% of them seen just once; the ten biggest clones take up about 1.6%. Sequenced: blood. These receptors all come from a woman aged 30 to 39 in good health.

The chain joins TRBV7-6 to TRBJ2-1, with TRBD2 matching 13 bases. Germline CDR1 is SGHVS and CDR2 is FNYEAQ. The junction had 5 bases not matched to a gene; V was cut back by 5 bases and J by 7 bases. The CDR3 consists of 15 residues. The CDR3, as DNA: TGTGCCAGCAGCCAACTAGCGGGAGGGAAGAATGAGCAGTTCTTC. This encodes CASSQLAGGKNEQFF.

The chain is built from TRBV3-1 (or the pseudogene TRBV3-2) and TRBJ1-4; 8 bases align to TRBD1. The CDR3 runs to 15 residues. Germline lookup yields CDR1 LGHDT and CDR2 YNNKEL (reference sequence). V was pared by 3 bases and J by 10 bases, with 10 bases of the junction left unmatched. The CDR3 is CASSQTGQGAGKLFF. The CDR3 coding sequence is TGTGCCAGCAGCCAGACCGGGCAGGGGGCCGGAAAACTGTTTTTT.

The chain joins TRBV6-2 or TRBV6-3 to TRBJ1-1; the D gene is possibly TRBD1 (5 bases). The V gene's germline CDR1 is MNHEY and CDR2 SVGEGT. V lost 5 bases to trimming and J lost 0 bases, with 10 bases between them. CDR3 size: 14 residues. As DNA, the CDR3 is TGTGCCAGCAGTACGGGACCGTTGAACACTGAAGCTTTCTTT. As protein: CASSTGPLNTEAFF.

The rearrangement links TRBV5-1 to TRBJ2-5, with D possibly being TRBD2 (5 bases). V shed 0 bases and J shed 6 bases, with 12 bases lying between them. Germline V gene sequence: CDR1 SGHRS, CDR2 YFSETQ. There are 14 residues in the CDR3. The CDR3 sequence: CASSLVVSAQTQYF. The CDR3 DNA reads TGCGCCAGCAGCTTGGTGGTTAGCGCTCAGACCCAGTACTTC.

The sample holds one count of this clone. The chain recombines TRBV7-9 with TRBJ2-7; 11 bases agree with TRBD1. J was trimmed by 2 bases and V by 5 bases; bases with no gene match: 2. There are 14 residues in the CDR3. CDR1 and CDR2 (germline): SEHNR, FQNEAQ (reference sequence). In DNA, the CDR3 is TGTGCCAGCAGCAGGGGACAGGGGGCCTACGAGCAGTACTTC. The encoded protein is CASSRGQGAYEQYF.

In this sample, this clone turned up a few times. The V gene is TRBV6-5, the J gene TRBJ1-5; D is perhaps TRBD1 (6 bases). The length of the CDR3 is 14 residues. CDR1 is MNHEY and CDR2 is SVGAGI in the germline V gene. V lost 5 bases to trimming and J lost 3 bases, with 11 bases between them. The CDR3 is CASSPGQDNQPQHF. CDR3 nucleotides: TGTGCCAGCAGTCCGGGACAAGACAATCAGCCCCAGCATTTT.

The rearrangement uses TRBV7-7 and TRBJ2-5, with a possible D match to TRBD2 (6 bases). CDR3 length: 15 residues. Trimming took 1 base from V and 2 from J, leaving 11 bases between them. Germline V gene lookup returns CDR1 SSHAT and CDR2 FNYEAQ (reference sequence). CDR3 sequence: CASSLGPGRQETQYF. CDR3 sequence (DNA): TGTGCCAGCAGCTTAGGCCCCGGGAGACAAGAGACCCAGTACTTC. The full variable domain, rest sourced from reference TRBV7-7 and TRBJ2-5, is GAGVSQSPRYKVTKRGQDVTLRCDPISSHATLYWYQQALGQGPEFLTYFNYEAQPDKSGLPSDRFSAERPEGSISTLTIQRTEQRDSAMYRCASSLGPGRQETQYFGPGTRLLVL.

The chain has TRBV6-1 and TRBJ2-5; 9 bases are shared with TRBD1. Trimming at V came to 3 bases and at J to 1 base, leaving 0 bases not matched to a gene. This CDR3 comprises 14 residues. Germline assignment: CDR1 MNHNS and CDR2 SASEGT. The DNA of the CDR3 is TGTGCCAGCAGTGAGGACAGGGGCCAAGAGACCCAGTACTTC. Translated, it gives CASSEDRGQETQYF.

This rearrangement joins TRBV27 to TRBJ2-2; D gene unclear. Deletions cut 0 bases from V and 0 bases from J, with 5 bases between. The CDR3 spans 15 residues. The germline V gene encodes CDR1 MNHEY and CDR2 SMNVEV (reference sequence). This CDR3 is CASSLSGSNTGELFF. In DNA, the CDR3 is TGTGCCAGCAGTTTATCAGGATCGAACACCGGGGAGCTGTTTTTT.

A note on this clone: This sample also contains other DNA sequences that code for the same CDR3. This sequence joins TRBV14 and TRBJ2-2, with TRBD1 matching over 12 bases. After removal of 4 bases from V and 6 bases from J, the junction contained 0 bases not matched to a gene. The CDR3 has 14 residues. Germline V gives CDR1 SGHDN, CDR2 FVKESK. CDR3 amino acids: CASSRDRGPGELFF. The CDR3 DNA reads as TGTGCCAGCAGCCGGGACAGGGGGCCCGGGGAGCTGTTTTTT.

The V gene is TRBV6-4, the J gene TRBJ2-6; D is unclear. Germline V gene sequence: CDR1 MRHNA, CDR2 SNTAGT. The CDR3 is 15 residues long. The V gene lost 3 bases and the J gene lost 0 bases, with 6 bases spanning the gap. In DNA form, the CDR3 reads TGTGCCAGCAGTGAAGGCCCCTCTGGGGCCAACGTCCTGACTTTC. Translating gives CASSEGPSGANVLTF.

The gene calls are TRBV7-8 and TRBJ2-2; tentatively, D is TRBD1 (5 bases). Trimming took off 6 bases at V and 2 bases at J, with 13 bases between the two ends. The CDR3 has 15 residues. Germline loops: CDR1 SGHVS, CDR2 FQNEAQ. The CDR3 here is CASRTTVQNTGELFF. The CDR3 nucleotides are TGTGCCAGCAGGACGACAGTCCAAAACACCGGGGAGCTGTTTTTT.